These 18 T cell receptor beta chains came from one sample sequenced in a study of neurological immune-mediated disorders. One entry per CDR3 protein, called by TCRdb with MiXCR from the 5' RACE reads. The table shows fewer than 40,000 distinct CDR3 sequences, with 10% to 15% occurring only once. Specified time point: technical triplicate 2. Material for sequencing was CD4+ T cells from blood. The receptors were gathered from a female donor with HTLV-1-associated myelopathy (HAM/TSP).

This clonotype was seen once. J is TRBJ2-7 and V is TRBV5-1; 11 nucleotides align to TRBD1. The J call may be faulty, since TRBJ2-1 better matches the DNA end. The CDR3 has 13 residues. CDR1 SGHRS and CDR2 YFSETQ come from the germline V gene. This CDR3 is CASRGTGGPEQFF. The CDR3 coding sequence is TGCGCTAGCCGCGGGACAGGGGGTCCCGAGCAGTTCTTC.

This clonotype showed up just a few times. The rearrangement joins TRBV3-1 to TRBJ2-5; 8 bases agree with TRBD1. The V gene end was trimmed by 4 bases and the J gene end by 5 bases; junction bases not matched to a gene: 9. The V gene's germline CDR1 is LGHDT and CDR2 YNNKEL (reference sequence). The CDR3 covers 15 residues. Written as DNA, the CDR3 is TGTGCCAGCAGCCGAACCGACAGGGGTTGGGAGACCCAGTACTTC. Translated, it gives CASSRTDRGWETQYF.

This clonotype was seen many times. CDR3 loop: CAISEGPQETQYF. The DNA for the CDR3 is TGTGCCATCAGTGAGGGGCCCCAGGAGACCCAGTACTTC. This rearrangement joins TRBV10-3 to TRBJ2-5; D is unclear. CDR3 length: 13 amino acids. V gave up 2 bases and J gave up 5 bases, with 9 bases separating them. The germline CDR1 and CDR2 sequences are ENHRY and SYGVKD.

This clonotype was seen ten or more times. This chain uses TRBV5-1 with TRBJ2-2; 10 bases align to TRBD2. J lost 2 bases, V lost 0 bases, and 4 bases had no gene match. Looked up from germline, CDR1 is SGHRS and CDR2 is YFSETQ. The CDR3 consists of 17 residues. The CDR3: CASSLASGSPNTGELFF. Here the CDR3 DNA reads TGCGCCAGCAGCTTGGCTAGCGGGAGTCCCAACACCGGGGAGCTGTTTTTT.

This clonotype has at least ten counts. V is TRBV5-1 and J is TRBJ1-1; D is perhaps TRBD1 (5 bases). Trimming stripped 4 bases from V and 1 base from J, with 11 bases between. The CDR3 runs to 14 residues. Germline assignment: CDR1 SGHRS and CDR2 YFSETQ. DNA of the CDR3: TGCGCCAGCAGCCGCTCGGGGGAGAACACTGAAGCTTTCTTT. It is translated as CASSRSGENTEAFF.

This clonotype was observed at least ten times. CDR3 bases: TGTGCCAGCAGCTCCCCTCGCAGGGGGGACTACGAGCAGTACTTC. Translating gives CASSSPRRGDYEQYF. The chain combines TRBV7-2 with TRBJ2-7, with a weak D call TRBD1 (7 bases). The CDR3 sequence is 15 residues long. V was clipped by 4 bases and J by 3 bases, with 16 bases between them. Germline CDR1 and CDR2: SGHTA and FQGNSA.

This clonotype was seen many times. The V gene is TRBV20-1, the J gene TRBJ2-7; possibly TRBD1 or TRBD2 for D (5 bases each). Germline V gene lookup returns CDR1 DFQATT and CDR2 SNEGSKA (reference sequence). The CDR3 totals 14 residues. V gave up 1 base and J gave up 0 bases, with 10 bases separating them. The CDR3 region has the DNA TGCAGTGCTAGAGTTGGGACCTCCTCCTACGAGCAGTACTTC. Encoded protein: CSARVGTSSYEQYF.

This clonotype was recorded at least ten times. The gene calls are TRBV18 and TRBJ1-6; weak D call: TRBD1 (5 bases). V was trimmed by 3 bases and J by 5 bases, leaving 11 bases between them. CDR3 length equals 15 residues. The germline gives CDR1 KGHSH, CDR2 LQKENI. CDR3 in DNA: TGTGCCAGCTCACCGGGGGGGTCGAATAATTCACCCCTCCACTTT. As protein: CASSPGGSNNSPLHF.

This clonotype was seen ten or more times. The chain uses TRBV20-1 and TRBJ2-5, with TRBD2 as a possible D gene (6 bases). In germline, CDR1 is DFQATT, CDR2 SNEGSKA (reference sequence). V dropped 6 bases and J dropped 7 bases, with 24 bases sitting between them. CDR3 length equals 15 residues. The CDR3 spells CSAPWGGSLGGTQYF. CDR3 DNA sequence: TGCAGTGCCCCTTGGGGCGGAAGCTTGGGGGGGACCCAGTACTTC.

This clonotype was counted at least ten times. The junction departs from germline at one end; a sequencing error may be responsible. The chain uses TRBV6-1 and TRBJ2-7; D is perhaps TRBD2 (6 bases). The CDR3 is 9 amino acids. The germline gives CDR1 MNHNS, CDR2 SASEGT. The CDR3 region has the DNA TGTGCCAGCAGTGATTCGGGGGACTTC. This gives the protein CASSDSGDF.

This clonotype was counted ten times or more. CDR3 in amino acids: CASSQARRETQYF. DNA of the CDR3: TGTGCCAGCAGCCAGGCTAGAAGGGAGACCCAGTACTTC. This sequence joins TRBV3-1 and TRBJ2-5; D not certain. V was clipped by 3 bases and J by 5 bases, with 10 bases between them. This CDR3 has 13 residues. CDR1 and CDR2 from the germline V gene are LGHDT and YNNKEL (reference sequence).

This clonotype was found many times. This chain links TRBV20-1 with TRBJ2-1, with D maybe TRBD1 (5 bases). CDR1 is DFQATT, CDR2 SNEGSKA, per germline (reference sequence). This CDR3 has 15 residues. With 1 base removed from V and 0 bases from J, the gap between germline ends came to 10 bases. CDR3 sequence (DNA): TGCAGTGCTAGAGCAGGGCGGAGCTCCTACAATGAGCAGTTCTTC. The encoded protein is CSARAGRSSYNEQFF.

The sample holds many counts of this clonotype. This chain connects TRBV7-2 to TRBJ2-3; D is possibly TRBD2 (5 bases). Trimming removed 3 bases from V and 4 bases from J, with 14 bases in between. Germline CDR1 SGHTA, CDR2 FQGNSA. There are 15 residues in the CDR3. CDR3 DNA sequence: TGTGCCAGCAGCTTGTTCGGGGTCACTGCAGATACGCAGTATTTT. Protein product: CASSLFGVTADTQYF.

By proportion, this clonotype is medium-sized. V is TRBV20-1 and J is TRBJ2-3; D tentatively reads TRBD1 or TRBD2 (5 bases each). Trimming removed 0 bases at V and 2 bases at J, with 9 bases between. This CDR3 has 14 amino acids. The germline V gene encodes CDR1 DFQATT and CDR2 SNEGSKA (reference sequence). CDR3 DNA: TGCAGTGCTAGAGAGCCGGGACCCACAGATACGCAGTATTTT. Its protein product is CSAREPGPTDTQYF.

By share, this clonotype ranks as medium-sized. The chain is built from TRBV6-6 and TRBJ1-5, with 9 bases lining up with TRBD1. V lost 8 bases to trimming and J lost 6 bases; unmatched junction nucleotides: 8. This CDR3 contains 14 residues. Germline loops: CDR1 MNHNY, CDR2 SVGAGI (reference sequence). The CDR3 protein is CASSDGQGRQPQHF. The CDR3 region has the DNA TGTGCCAGCTCTGATGGACAGGGGCGTCAGCCCCAGCATTTT.

At least ten counts were recorded for this clonotype. The rearrangement joins TRBV20-1 to TRBJ2-3; 14 bases are a match to TRBD2. The CDR3 covers 17 residues. Per the germline V gene, CDR1 is DFQATT and CDR2 is SNEGSKA (reference sequence). V gave up 1 base and J gave up 2 bases; unmatched junction bases: 5. The CDR3 protein is CSARGGLAGGNTDTQYF. In DNA form, the CDR3 reads TGCAGTGCTAGAGGTGGACTAGCGGGAGGAAACACAGATACGCAGTATTTT.

There are many counts of this clonotype. The chain employs TRBV5-1 and TRBJ1-1; D is possibly TRBD1 (5 bases). V was clipped by 2 bases and J by 4 bases, with 12 bases between them. CDR1 SGHRS and CDR2 YFSETQ come from the germline V gene. The CDR3 consists of 14 residues. The CDR3 DNA reads as TGCGCCAGCAGCTTCGGAGGGGAGGGCACTGAAGCTTTCTTT. Translating gives CASSFGGEGTEAFF.

V is TRBV12-3 or TRBV12-4 and J is TRBJ1-6; D perhaps matches TRBD1 (6 bases). This CDR3 has 15 amino acids. Trimming removed 3 bases from V and 10 bases from J, with 16 bases in between. This CDR3 reads CASSLYGTISSPLHF. Written as DNA, the CDR3 is TGTGCCAGCAGTTTGTACGGGACAATAAGCTCACCCCTCCACTTT.